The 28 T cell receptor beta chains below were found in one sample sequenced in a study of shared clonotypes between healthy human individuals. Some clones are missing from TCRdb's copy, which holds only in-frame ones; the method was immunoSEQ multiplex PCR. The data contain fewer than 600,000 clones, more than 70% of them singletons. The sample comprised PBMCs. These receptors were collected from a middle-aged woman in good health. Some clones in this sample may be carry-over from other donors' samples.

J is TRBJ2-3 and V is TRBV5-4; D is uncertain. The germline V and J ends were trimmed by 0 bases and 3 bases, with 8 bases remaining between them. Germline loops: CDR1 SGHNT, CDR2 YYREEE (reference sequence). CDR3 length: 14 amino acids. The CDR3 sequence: CASSLEVGTDTQYF. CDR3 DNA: TGTGCCAGCAGCTTGGAGGTAGGGACAGATACGCAGTATTTT.

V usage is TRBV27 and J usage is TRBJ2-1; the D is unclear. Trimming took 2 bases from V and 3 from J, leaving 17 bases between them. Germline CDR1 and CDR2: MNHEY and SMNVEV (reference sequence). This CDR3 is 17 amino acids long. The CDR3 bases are TGTGCCAGCAGTTTACTGGTGACTTTGGATAACTACAATGAGCAGTTCTTC. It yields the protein CASSLLVTLDNYNEQFF.

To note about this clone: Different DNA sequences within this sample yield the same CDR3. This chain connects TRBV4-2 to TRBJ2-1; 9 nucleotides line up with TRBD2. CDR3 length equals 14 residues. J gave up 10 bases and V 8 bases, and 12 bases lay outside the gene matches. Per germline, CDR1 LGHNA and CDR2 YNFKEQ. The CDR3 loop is CASGGGLALNEQFF. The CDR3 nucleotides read TGTGCCAGCGGTGGGGGACTAGCATTAAACGAGCAGTTCTTC.

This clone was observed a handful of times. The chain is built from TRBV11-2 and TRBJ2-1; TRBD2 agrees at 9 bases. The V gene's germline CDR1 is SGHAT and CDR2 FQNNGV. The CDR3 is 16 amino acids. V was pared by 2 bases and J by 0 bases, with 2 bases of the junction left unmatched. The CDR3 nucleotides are TGTGCCAGCAGCTTACTAGCGGGGCTCTCCTACAATGAGCAGTTCTTC. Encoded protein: CASSLLAGLSYNEQFF.

CDR3 sequence reads: CASSQEGRWGNEQFF. The CDR3 nucleotides are TGCGCCAGCAGCCAAGAAGGGAGGTGGGGGAATGAGCAGTTCTTC. The chain uses TRBV4-3 and TRBJ2-1; maybe TRBD2 (6 bases). CDR1 LGHNA and CDR2 YSLEER come from the germline V gene. Trimming shortened V by 0 bases and J by 7 bases, and 13 bases separated the two germline ends. The CDR3 runs 15 residues.

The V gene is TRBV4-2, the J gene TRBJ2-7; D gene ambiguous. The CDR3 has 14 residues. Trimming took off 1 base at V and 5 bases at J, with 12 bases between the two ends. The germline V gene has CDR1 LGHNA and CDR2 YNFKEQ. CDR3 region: CASSQGGPAHEQYF. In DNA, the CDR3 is TGTGCCAGCAGCCAAGGCGGCCCAGCGCACGAGCAGTACTTC.

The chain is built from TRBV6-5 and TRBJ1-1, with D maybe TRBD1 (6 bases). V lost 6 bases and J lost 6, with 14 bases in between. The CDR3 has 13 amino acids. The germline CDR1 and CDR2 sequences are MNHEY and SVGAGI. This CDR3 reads CASSNRDKPEAFF. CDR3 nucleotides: TGTGCCAGCAGCAACCGGGACAAACCTGAAGCTTTCTTT.

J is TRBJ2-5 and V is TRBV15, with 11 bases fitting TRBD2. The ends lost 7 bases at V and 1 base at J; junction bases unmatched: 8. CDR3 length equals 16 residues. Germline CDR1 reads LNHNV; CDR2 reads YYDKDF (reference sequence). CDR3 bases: TGTGCCACCAACACTGGACTAGCGGGCACCCAAGAGACCCAGTACTTC. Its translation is CATNTGLAGTQETQYF.

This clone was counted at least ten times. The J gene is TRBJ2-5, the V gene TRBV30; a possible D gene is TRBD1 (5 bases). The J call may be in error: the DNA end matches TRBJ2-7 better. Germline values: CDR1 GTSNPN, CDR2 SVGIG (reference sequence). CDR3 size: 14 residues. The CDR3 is CAWSEGSTTYEQYF. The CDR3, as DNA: TGTGCCTGGAGTGAGGGGTCAACCACCTACGAGCAGTACTTC.

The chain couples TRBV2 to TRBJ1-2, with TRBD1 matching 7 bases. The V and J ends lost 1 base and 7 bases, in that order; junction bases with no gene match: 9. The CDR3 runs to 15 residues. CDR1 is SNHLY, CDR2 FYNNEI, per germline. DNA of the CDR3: TGTGCCAGCAGTGAAGGGGAGGGGGCTCGTATTGGCTACACCTTC. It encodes CASSEGEGARIGYTF.

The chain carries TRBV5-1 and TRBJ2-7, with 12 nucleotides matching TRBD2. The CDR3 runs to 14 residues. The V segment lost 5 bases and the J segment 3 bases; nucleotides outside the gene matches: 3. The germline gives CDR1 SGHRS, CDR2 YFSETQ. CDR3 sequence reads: CASSLAGGRYEQYF. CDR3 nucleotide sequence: TGCGCCAGCAGTCTAGCGGGAGGGCGCTACGAGCAGTACTTC.

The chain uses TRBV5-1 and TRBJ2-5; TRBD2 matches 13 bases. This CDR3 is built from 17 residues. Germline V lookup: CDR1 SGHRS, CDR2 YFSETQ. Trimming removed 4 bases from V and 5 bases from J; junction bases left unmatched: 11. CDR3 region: CASSPRTSGRTGETQYF. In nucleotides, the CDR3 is TGCGCCAGCAGCCCACGGACTAGCGGGAGAACCGGCGAGACCCAGTACTTC.

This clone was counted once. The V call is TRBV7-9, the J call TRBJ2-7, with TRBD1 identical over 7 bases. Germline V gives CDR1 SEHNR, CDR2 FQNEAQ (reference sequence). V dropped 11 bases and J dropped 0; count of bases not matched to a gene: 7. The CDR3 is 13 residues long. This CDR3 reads CAQGDRSSYEQYF. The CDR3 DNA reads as TGTGCCCAGGGGGACAGAAGCTCCTACGAGCAGTACTTC.

CDR3 coding DNA: TGTGCCAGCAGTGAAGTGGGACTAGCGGTACAAGAGACCCAGTACTTC. As protein: CASSEVGLAVQETQYF. The chain uses TRBV6-1 and TRBJ2-5; 11 nucleotides agree with TRBD2. Germline loops: CDR1 MNHNS, CDR2 SASEGT. This CDR3 is 16 amino acids long. Trimming took 1 base from V and 2 from J; bases not matched to a gene: 3.

The CDR3 DNA sequence: TGTGCCAGCCCATCTCATGGAGGAAGGGAGCAGTACTTC. Translated, it gives CASPSHGGREQYF. The V call is TRBV6-7, the J call TRBJ2-7, with TRBD2 as a possible D gene (5 bases). TRBV6-7 is an open reading frame, and its role is uncertain. Trimming removed 8 bases at V and 7 bases at J, with 18 bases between. The CDR3 contains 13 residues.

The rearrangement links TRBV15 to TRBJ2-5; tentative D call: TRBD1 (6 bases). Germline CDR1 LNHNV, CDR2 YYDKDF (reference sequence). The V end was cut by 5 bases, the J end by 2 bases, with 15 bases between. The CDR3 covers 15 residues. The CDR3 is CATSQGSRYQETQYF. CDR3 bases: TGTGCCACCAGCCAGGGGTCACGGTATCAAGAGACCCAGTACTTC.

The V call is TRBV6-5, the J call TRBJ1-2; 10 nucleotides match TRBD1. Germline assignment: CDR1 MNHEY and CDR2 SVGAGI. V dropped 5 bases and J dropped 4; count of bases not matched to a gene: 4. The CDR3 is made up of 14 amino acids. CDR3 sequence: CASSQDRGRYGYTF. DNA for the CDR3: TGTGCCAGCAGTCAAGACAGGGGGCGCTATGGCTACACCTTC.

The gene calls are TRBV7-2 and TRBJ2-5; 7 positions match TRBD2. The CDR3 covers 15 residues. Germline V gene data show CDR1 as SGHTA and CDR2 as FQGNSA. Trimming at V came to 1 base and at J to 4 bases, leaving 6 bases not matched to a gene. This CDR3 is CASSLGNRGVETQYF. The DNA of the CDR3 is TGTGCCAGCAGCTTAGGGAACCGGGGGGTAGAGACCCAGTACTTC.

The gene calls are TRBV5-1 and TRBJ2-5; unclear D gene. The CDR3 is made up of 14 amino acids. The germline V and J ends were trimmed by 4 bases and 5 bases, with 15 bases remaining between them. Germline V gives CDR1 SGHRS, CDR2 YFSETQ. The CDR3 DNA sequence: TGCGCCAGCAGCCACGGACCAGGCGTGGAGACCCAGTACTTC. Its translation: CASSHGPGVETQYF.

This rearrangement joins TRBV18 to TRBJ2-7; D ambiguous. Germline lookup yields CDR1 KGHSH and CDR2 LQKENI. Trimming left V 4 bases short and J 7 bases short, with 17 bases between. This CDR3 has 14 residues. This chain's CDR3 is CASSLSVAAWEQYF. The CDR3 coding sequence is TGTGCCAGCTCACTCTCAGTGGCAGCCTGGGAGCAGTACTTC. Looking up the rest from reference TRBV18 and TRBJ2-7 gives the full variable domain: NAGVMQNPRHLVRRRGQEARLRCSPMKGHSHVYWYRQLPEEGLKFMVYLQKENIIDESGMPKERFSAEFPKEGPSILRIQQVVRGDSAAYFCASSLSVAAWEQYFGPGTRLTVT.

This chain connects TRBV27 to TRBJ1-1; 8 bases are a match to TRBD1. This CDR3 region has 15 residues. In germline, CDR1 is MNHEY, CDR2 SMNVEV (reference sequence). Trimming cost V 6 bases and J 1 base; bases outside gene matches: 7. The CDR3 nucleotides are TGTGCCAGCAGCCGACAGGGGCTGGAGAACACTGAAGCTTTCTTT. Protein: CASSRQGLENTEAFF.

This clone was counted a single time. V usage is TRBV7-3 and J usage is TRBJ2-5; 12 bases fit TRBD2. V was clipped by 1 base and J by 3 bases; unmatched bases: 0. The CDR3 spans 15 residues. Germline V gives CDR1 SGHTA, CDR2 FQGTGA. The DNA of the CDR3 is TGTGCCAGCAGCTTAAGACTAGCGGGAGAAGAGACCCAGTACTTC. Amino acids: CASSLRLAGEETQYF.

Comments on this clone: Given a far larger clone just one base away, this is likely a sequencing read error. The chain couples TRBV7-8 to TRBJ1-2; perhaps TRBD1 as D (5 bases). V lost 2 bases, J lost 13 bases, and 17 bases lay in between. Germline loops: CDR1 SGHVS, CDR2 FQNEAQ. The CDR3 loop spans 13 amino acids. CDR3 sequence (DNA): TGTGCCAGCAGCTTACACACATGGGACTCCCGCACCTTC. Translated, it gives CASSLHTWDSRTF.

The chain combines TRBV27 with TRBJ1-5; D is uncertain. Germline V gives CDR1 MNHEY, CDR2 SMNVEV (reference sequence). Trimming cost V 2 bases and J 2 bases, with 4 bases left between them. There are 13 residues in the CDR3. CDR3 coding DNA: TGTGCCAGCAGTTTAAATCGCAATCAGCCCCAGCATTTT. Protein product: CASSLNRNQPQHF.

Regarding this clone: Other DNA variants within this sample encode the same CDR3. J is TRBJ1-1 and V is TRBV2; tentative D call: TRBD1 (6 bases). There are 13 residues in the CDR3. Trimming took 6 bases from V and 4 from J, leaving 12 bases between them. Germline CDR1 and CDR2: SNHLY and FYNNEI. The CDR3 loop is CASRGEGGTEAFF. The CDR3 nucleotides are TGTGCCAGCAGGGGGGAAGGGGGCACTGAAGCTTTCTTT.

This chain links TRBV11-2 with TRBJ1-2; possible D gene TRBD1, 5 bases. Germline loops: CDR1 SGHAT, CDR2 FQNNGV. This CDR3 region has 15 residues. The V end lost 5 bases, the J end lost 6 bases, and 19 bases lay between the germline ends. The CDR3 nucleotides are TGTGCCAGCAGCCCCTTTAGAGTGGGGCGGAATGGCTACACCTTC. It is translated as CASSPFRVGRNGYTF.

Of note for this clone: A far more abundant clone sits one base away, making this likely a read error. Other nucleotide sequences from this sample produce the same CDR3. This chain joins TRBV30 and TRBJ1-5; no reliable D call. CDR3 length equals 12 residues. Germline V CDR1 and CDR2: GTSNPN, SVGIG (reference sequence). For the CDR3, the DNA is TGTGCTTGGAGTGCACAAAATCAGCCCCAGCATTTT. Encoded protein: CAWSAQNQPQHF.

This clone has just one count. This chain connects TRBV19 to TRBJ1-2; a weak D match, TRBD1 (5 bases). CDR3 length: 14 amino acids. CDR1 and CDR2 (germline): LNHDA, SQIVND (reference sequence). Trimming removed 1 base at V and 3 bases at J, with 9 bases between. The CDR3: CASSIGRDHYGYTF. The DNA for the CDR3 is TGTGCCAGTAGTATAGGTCGGGACCACTATGGCTACACCTTC. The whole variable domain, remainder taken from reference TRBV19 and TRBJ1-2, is DGGITQSPKYLFRKEGQNVTLSCEQNLNHDAMYWYRQDPGQGLRLIYYSQIVNDFQKGDIAEGYSVSREKKESFPLTVTSAQKNPTAFYLCASSIGRDHYGYTFGSGTRLTVV.